This T cell receptor (beta chain) comes out of a study of blood T cells in healthy people across ages. Study-wide results and caveats: In these data, TCR beta diversity tracked strongly with naive T cell percentage. The long-lived group displayed more naive CD4+ cells, plus higher diversity, than the aged donors did.

The CDR3 has 15 amino acids. The germline V gene encodes CDR1 MNHEY and CDR2 SVGEGT. Total RNA, at least 5.5 micrograms per sample, was extracted from PBMCs. This clonotype has a handful of counts. Its antigen remains unidentified. With a J-beta primer mix and a sample-barcoded 5' primer, a second PCR ran about 7 to 12 cycles. The template-switch adaptor was a 5' adaptor with 12 random nucleotides. It tagged each cDNA molecule. One entry per CDR3 protein results from TCRdb running MiXCR on the 5' RACE reads. The sample has some 780,000 distinct CDR3 sequences, roughly three fifths seen once. The rearrangement uses TRBV6-2 or TRBV6-3 and TRBJ2-4; 8 nucleotides match TRBD2. The J call may be faulty, since TRBJ2-7 better matches the DNA end. This receptor was identified in a man aged 35 to 55 in good health. Source material: blood. CDR3 sequence: CASSPTAGAYYEQYF. In DNA form, the CDR3 reads TGTGCCAGCAGTCCAACAGCGGGAGCCTACTACGAGCAGTACTTC.